Described below is a single T cell receptor beta chain sequence and its context. Profiled with immunoSEQ multiplex PCR; TCRdb holds only in-frame clones, not every one. Found here are about 50,000 clones, 88% of them singletons; the top ten hold approximately 9.6%. The sample belongs to a study of blood T cell repertoires in COVID-19. Germline CDR1 reads SGHDT; CDR2 reads YYEEEE. V lost 4 bases and J lost 3, with 8 bases in between. This CDR3 has 14 residues. Material: peripheral blood. This chain uses TRBV5-6 with TRBJ1-6; possible D gene TRBD1, 5 bases. The sequence was obtained from a man aged 50 to 60 with active COVID-19. The CDR3 DNA reads as TGTGCCAGCAGCCTCGGACACTATAATTCACCCCTCCACTTT. The encoded protein is CASSLGHYNSPLHF.